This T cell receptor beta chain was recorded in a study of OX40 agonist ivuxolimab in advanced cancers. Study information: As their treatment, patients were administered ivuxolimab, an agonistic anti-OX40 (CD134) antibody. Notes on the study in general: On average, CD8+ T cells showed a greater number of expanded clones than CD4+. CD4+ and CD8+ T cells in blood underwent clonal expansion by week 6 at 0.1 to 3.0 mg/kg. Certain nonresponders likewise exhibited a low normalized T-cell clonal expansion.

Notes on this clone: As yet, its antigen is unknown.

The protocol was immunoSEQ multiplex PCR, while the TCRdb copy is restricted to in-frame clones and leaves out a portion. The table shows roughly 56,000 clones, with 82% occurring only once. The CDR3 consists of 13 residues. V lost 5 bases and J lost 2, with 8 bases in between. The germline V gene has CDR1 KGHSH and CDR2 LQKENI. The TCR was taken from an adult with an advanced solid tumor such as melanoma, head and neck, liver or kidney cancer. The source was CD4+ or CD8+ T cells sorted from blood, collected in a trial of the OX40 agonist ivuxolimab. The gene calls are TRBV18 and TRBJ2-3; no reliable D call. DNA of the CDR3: TGTGCCAGCTCAGGCGGAAACACAGATACGCAGTATTTT. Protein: CASSGGNTDTQYF.